The clone carrying this TCR beta chain was seen a single time. This sample stems from a study of blood T cell repertoires in COVID-19. Here immunoSEQ multiplex PCR was the method, and the copy in TCRdb shows in-frame clones only, minus some. The table has roughly 130,000 clones, approximately 88% seen once. Trimming cost V 0 bases and J 0 bases, with 6 bases left between them. CDR1 and CDR2 from the germline V gene are SGHRS and YFSETQ. The CDR3 loop spans 14 amino acids. Sequences were obtained from peripheral blood. The rearrangement uses TRBV5-1 and TRBJ1-1; D is unresolved. This TCR was sampled from a woman aged 25 to 39 who had recovered from COVID-19. CDR3 in DNA: TGCGCCAGCAGCTTGGGCATAGTGAACACTGAAGCTTTCTTT. It is translated as CASSLGIVNTEAFF.